This entry lists 18 T cell receptor beta chains sequenced from one sample in a study of T cell repertoires in cytomegalovirus infection (dated by TCRdb to about 2019). These reads were obtained on an Illumina HiSeq 1500. The raw public reads went through TCRdb reprocessing: fastp at Q25, MiXCR clone calling, in-frame beta chains kept. Identical CDR3 proteins give one entry, which carries the most common genes and DNA. This sample is represented by around 540,000 distinct CDR3 sequences; roughly a third of them were singletons. 15% to 20% of the sample is held by the ten biggest clonotypes. These TCRs are of unknown antigen specificity. The sample's treatment or condition, from its label and the paper: in vitro stimulation with specific CMV peptide epitopes to enrich CMV-specific T cells. The starting material was cultured PBMCs, obtained from culture after CMV antigen stimulation. These receptors originate from a human donor in good health (CMV status not recorded). Some clones in this sample may be carry-over from other donors' samples.

The rearrangement joins TRBV27 to TRBJ2-2; TRBD2 might be the D (6 bases). The CDR3 consists of 14 residues. The V gene lost 2 bases and the J gene lost 14 bases, with 18 bases spanning the gap. The germline gives CDR1 MNHEY, CDR2 SMNVEV (reference sequence). CDR3 nucleotide sequence: TGTGCCAGCAGTTTAAGACTGAACACCGGGGGACTGTTTTTT. This translates into CASSLRLNTGGLFF.

The genes are TRBV4-3 and TRBJ2-1; 9 bases align to TRBD2. CDR1 is LGHNA and CDR2 is YSLEER in the germline V gene. The length of the CDR3 is 17 residues. The junction had 6 bases not matched to a gene; V was cut back by 1 base and J by 2 bases. DNA for the CDR3: TGCGCCAGCAGCCAAGCTGGCGGGAGGGCCCCCTACAATGAGCAGTTCTTC. Protein sequence: CASSQAGGRAPYNEQFF.

CDR3 DNA sequence: TGTGCCAGCAGTTACTCAGAAAATCAGCCCCAGCATTTT. Translated, it gives CASSYSENQPQHF. The genes are TRBV6-2 or TRBV6-3 and TRBJ1-5; D gene ambiguous. Trimming removed 0 bases at V and 4 bases at J, with 4 bases between. CDR1 and CDR2 from the germline V gene are MNHEY and SVGEGT. CDR3 length: 13 residues.

This rearrangement joins TRBV7-3 to TRBJ2-7, with 7 positions matching TRBD1. Unmatched junction bases numbered 10, after V lost 5 bases and J lost 0 bases. The V gene's germline CDR1 is SGHTA and CDR2 FQGTGA. This CDR3 is 16 amino acids long. CDR3 residues: CASSAQGSVHSYEQYF. The CDR3 nucleotides are TGTGCCAGCAGCGCACAGGGGTCAGTGCACTCCTACGAGCAGTACTTC.

This chain joins TRBV4-3 and TRBJ1-1; D not certain. The CDR3 is 17 amino acids. Germline CDR1 LGHNA, CDR2 YSLEER. V was cut by 0 bases and J by 0 bases, with 14 bases left in between. The CDR3 sequence: CASSQDAVREVNTEAFF. CDR3 DNA sequence: TGCGCCAGCAGCCAAGATGCGGTTCGTGAGGTGAACACTGAAGCTTTCTTT.

The rearrangement links TRBV19 to TRBJ2-2; D call uncertain. Germline V gene sequence: CDR1 LNHDA, CDR2 SQIVND (reference sequence). Trimming took off 3 bases at V and 7 bases at J, with 6 bases between the two ends. This CDR3 comprises 12 residues. The CDR3 DNA reads as TGTGCCAGTAGTATTTTTGACGGGGAGCTGTTTTTT. It specifies CASSIFDGELFF.

This clonotype was picked up a small number of times. The chain has TRBV12-5 and TRBJ2-1; TRBD1 matches 10 bases. The CDR3 spans 17 residues. After removal of 2 bases from V and 9 bases from J, the junction contained 13 bases not matched to a gene. Germline V gene data show CDR1 as LGHNT and CDR2 as FRNRAP. The CDR3 reads CASGLLTGTGATGEQFF. CDR3 coding DNA: TGTGCTAGTGGTTTGCTAACCGGGACAGGGGCCACGGGTGAGCAGTTCTTC.

This clonotype came up a few times. The J gene is TRBJ1-2, the V gene TRBV12-3 or TRBV12-4, with D possibly being TRBD1 (5 bases). The CDR3 runs to 11 residues. The V and J ends lost 4 bases and 6 bases respectively, with 6 bases between them. CDR3 nucleotides: TGTGCCAGCAGTTGGGGGAATGGCTACACCTTC. Its protein product is CASSWGNGYTF.

A few counts support this clonotype. V is TRBV19 and J is TRBJ2-7, with 7 positions matching TRBD2. The CDR3 is 24 residues long. Trimming cost V 5 bases and J 3 bases; bases outside gene matches: 37. The V gene's germline CDR1 is LNHDA and CDR2 SQIVND (reference sequence). The CDR3 nucleotides read TGTGCCAGTAGTCTTTCTTCAATTCTAACCCTCTCCTCGGGGGGAGCCCTCTTAGGCTACGAGCAGTACTTC. It is translated as CASSLSSILTLSSGGALLGYEQYF.

This clonotype was detected a few times. The V gene is TRBV6-6, the J gene TRBJ1-1, with 7 nucleotides matching TRBD1. This CDR3 spans 14 amino acids. Germline V gene data show CDR1 as MNHNY and CDR2 as SVGAGI (reference sequence). With 7 bases clipped from V and 1 base from J, the junction kept 6 bases outside the gene matches. The CDR3 is CASTRDRANTEAFF. The CDR3 region has the DNA TGTGCCAGCACTCGGGACAGAGCGAACACTGAAGCTTTCTTT.

There are a few counts of this clonotype. The V gene is TRBV4-1, the J gene TRBJ2-1; 9 nucleotides align to TRBD2. The CDR3 has 17 residues. CDR1 and CDR2 (germline): MGHRA, YSYEKL. V lost 1 base, J lost 4 bases, and 8 bases stayed unmatched. The CDR3 nucleotides read TGCGCCAGCAGCCAAGTCCCGCTAGCGGGGTTTTACAATGAGCAGTTCTTC. Translation gives CASSQVPLAGFYNEQFF.

This clonotype was observed a handful of times. V is TRBV6-5 and J is TRBJ2-5; D is perhaps TRBD2 (6 bases). CDR3 length equals 16 residues. Germline loops: CDR1 MNHEY, CDR2 SVGAGI. Trimming stripped 6 bases from V and 0 bases from J, with 17 bases between. The CDR3 DNA follows: TGTGCCAGCAGCACCCAGGGCGCGGGGTACCAAGAGACCCAGTACTTC. The encoded protein is CASSTQGAGYQETQYF.

In the case of this clonotype: A much larger clone differs by one base, so this may be a read error. The rearrangement uses TRBV7-9 and TRBJ2-3, with 11 bases that match TRBD2. Germline V lookup: CDR1 SEHNR, CDR2 FQNEAQ (reference sequence). The CDR3 has 16 amino acids. The CDR3 DNA sequence: TGTGCCAGCAGCCTTACTAGCGGGGGATTCACAGATACGCATTATTTT. Translation gives CASSLTSGGFTDTHYF.

The genes are TRBV19 and TRBJ2-1; D unclear. V was cut by 3 bases and J by 6 bases, with 6 bases left in between. Per the germline V gene, CDR1 is LNHDA and CDR2 is SQIVND (reference sequence). The CDR3 sequence is 12 residues long. CDR3 in amino acids: CASSIISNEQFF. The CDR3 nucleotides read TGTGCCAGTAGTATCATCAGCAATGAGCAGTTCTTC.

The J gene is TRBJ1-2, the V gene TRBV4-3; no definite D call. The CDR3 loop spans 15 amino acids. Germline V gene lookup returns CDR1 LGHNA and CDR2 YSLEER. V was clipped by 0 bases and J by 4 bases, with 12 bases between them. CDR3 in DNA: TGCGCCAGCAGCCAAGATCTTACAAGTCCCTATGGCTACACCTTC. This encodes CASSQDLTSPYGYTF.

This clonotype appeared a few times. V is TRBV7-2 and J is TRBJ2-5; no reliable D call. Looked up from germline, CDR1 is SGHTA and CDR2 is FQGNSA. The CDR3 is made up of 12 amino acids. V was trimmed by 5 bases and J by 5 bases, leaving 9 bases between them. CDR3 sequence reads: CASSPHGETQYF. The CDR3 DNA sequence: TGTGCCAGCAGCCCGCATGGGGAGACCCAGTACTTC.

The chain employs TRBV4-1 and TRBJ2-1, with D uncertain. CDR1 MGHRA and CDR2 YSYEKL come from the germline V gene. The V gene lost 0 bases and the J gene lost 9 bases, with 6 bases spanning the gap. The CDR3 totals 12 residues. This CDR3 reads CASSQDASEQFF. DNA of the CDR3: TGCGCCAGCAGCCAAGATGCGAGTGAGCAGTTCTTC.

This clonotype was counted at least ten times. The chain joins TRBV7-2 to TRBJ2-1; TRBD2 matches 11 bases. J lost 4 bases, V lost 4 bases, and 9 bases had no gene match. CDR1 is SGHTA, CDR2 FQGNSA, per germline. This CDR3 spans 17 amino acids. CDR3 nucleotide sequence: TGTGCCAGCAGCTCCTACGTGACTAGCGGGATGTACAATGAGCAGTTCTTC. This encodes CASSSYVTSGMYNEQFF.